This TCR beta chain came from a study of Ad26.COV2.S vaccination and SARS-CoV-2 variants. The overall study: A COV1001 Ad26.COV2.S trial-arm participant provided the sample. Findings of the study overall: After vaccination, substantial breadth of spike-specific CD8+ and CD4+ responses was reported.

A remark on this clone: Its antigen is not identified.

The table came from immunoSEQ multiplex PCR; TCRdb's copy has only in-frame clones and leaves some out. This table holds hundreds of thousands of clones, around 90% found once. Described treatment: around 19 received Ad26.COV2.S at low or high dose, single or two shots; five or six received placebo; per-sample allocation not given. On day 63 after the first injection, vaccine and placebo recipients gave samples. Donor was an adult aged 18-55 years in Boston. The sequencing used peripheral blood, collected in a trial of Ad26.COV2.S vaccine versus placebo. This receptor was identified in a person between 18 and 65 years old who received the Ad26.COV2.S COVID-19 vaccine or a placebo.

The CDR3 coding sequence is TGTGCCAGTAGTATAGAGGGTAATAGCAATCAGCCCCAGCATTTT. Translating it yields CASSIEGNSNQPQHF. The chain joins TRBV19 to TRBJ1-5; the D is unclear. Trimming cost V 0 bases and J 0 bases, with 6 bases left between them. In germline, CDR1 is LNHDA, CDR2 SQIVND (reference sequence). This CDR3 has 15 residues.